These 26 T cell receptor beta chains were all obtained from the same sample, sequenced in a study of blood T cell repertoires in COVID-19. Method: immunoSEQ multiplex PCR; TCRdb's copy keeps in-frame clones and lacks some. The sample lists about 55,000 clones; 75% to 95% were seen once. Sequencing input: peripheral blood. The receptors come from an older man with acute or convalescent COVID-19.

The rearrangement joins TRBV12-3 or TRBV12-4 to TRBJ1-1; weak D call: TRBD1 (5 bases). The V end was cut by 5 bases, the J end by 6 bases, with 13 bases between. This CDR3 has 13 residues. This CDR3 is CASSHQGAAEAFF. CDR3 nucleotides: TGTGCCAGCAGTCACCAAGGGGCAGCTGAAGCTTTCTTT.

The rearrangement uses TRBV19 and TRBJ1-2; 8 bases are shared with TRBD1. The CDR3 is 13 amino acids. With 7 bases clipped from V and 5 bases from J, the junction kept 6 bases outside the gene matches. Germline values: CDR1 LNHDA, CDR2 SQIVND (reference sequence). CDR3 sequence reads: CASTIDRGYGYTF. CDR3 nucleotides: TGTGCCAGTACCATAGACAGGGGTTATGGCTACACCTTC.

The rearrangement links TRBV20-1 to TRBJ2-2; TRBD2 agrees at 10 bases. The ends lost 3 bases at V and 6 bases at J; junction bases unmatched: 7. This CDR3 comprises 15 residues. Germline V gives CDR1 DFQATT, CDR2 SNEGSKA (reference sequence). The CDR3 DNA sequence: TGCAGTGCTAGTGGTAGCGGGGGGCCGGCCGGGGAGCTGTTTTTT. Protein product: CSASGSGGPAGELFF.

CDR3 region: CASSHTPGATNEKLFF. CDR3 bases: TGTGCCAGCAGCCATACCCCGGGTGCAACTAATGAAAAACTGTTTTTT. The chain carries TRBV3-1 (or the pseudogene TRBV3-2) and TRBJ1-4; D is unresolved. CDR3 length equals 16 residues. V lost 3 bases and J 0 bases, leaving 11 bases between the germline ends. Germline-derived CDR1 and CDR2 are LGHDT and YNNKEL (reference sequence).

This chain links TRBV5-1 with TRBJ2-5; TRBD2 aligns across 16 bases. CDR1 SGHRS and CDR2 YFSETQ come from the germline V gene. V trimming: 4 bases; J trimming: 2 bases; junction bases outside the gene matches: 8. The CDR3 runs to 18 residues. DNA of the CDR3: TGCGCCAGCAGCCTATCGGGACTAGCGGGGGGGAAACAAGAGACCCAGTACTTC. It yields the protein CASSLSGLAGGKQETQYF. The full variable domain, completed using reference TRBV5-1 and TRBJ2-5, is KAGVTQTPRYLIKTRGQQVTLSCSPISGHRSVSWYQQTPGQGLQFLFEYFSETQRNKGNFPGRFSGRQFSNSRSEMNVSTLELGDSALYLCASSLSGLAGGKQETQYFGPGTRLLVL.

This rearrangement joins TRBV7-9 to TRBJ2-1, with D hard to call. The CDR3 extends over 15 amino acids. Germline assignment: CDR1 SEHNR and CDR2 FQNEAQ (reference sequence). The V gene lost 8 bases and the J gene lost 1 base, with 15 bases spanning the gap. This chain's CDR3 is CASSSPRFSYNEQFF. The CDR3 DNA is TGTGCCAGCTCCTCACCCAGGTTTTCCTACAATGAGCAGTTCTTC.

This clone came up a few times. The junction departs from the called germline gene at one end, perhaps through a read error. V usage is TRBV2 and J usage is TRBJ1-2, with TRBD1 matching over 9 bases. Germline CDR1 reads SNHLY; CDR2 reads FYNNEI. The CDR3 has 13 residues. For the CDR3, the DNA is TGTGCGAGCAATACAGGGGGCTTTGAGGGCTACACCTTC. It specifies CASNTGGFEGYTF.

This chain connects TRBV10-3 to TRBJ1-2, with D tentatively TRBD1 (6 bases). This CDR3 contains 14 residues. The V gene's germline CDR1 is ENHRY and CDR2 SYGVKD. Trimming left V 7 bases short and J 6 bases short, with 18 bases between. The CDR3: CAINLSGAQDGYTF. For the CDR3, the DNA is TGTGCCATCAACCTCTCAGGGGCGCAGGATGGCTACACCTTC.

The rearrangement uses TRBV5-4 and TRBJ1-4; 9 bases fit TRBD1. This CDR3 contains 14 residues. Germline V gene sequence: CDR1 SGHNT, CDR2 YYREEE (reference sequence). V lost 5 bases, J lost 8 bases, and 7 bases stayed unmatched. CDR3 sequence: CASSQQGAMEKLFF. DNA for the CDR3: TGTGCCAGCAGTCAACAGGGGGCTATGGAAAAACTGTTTTTT.

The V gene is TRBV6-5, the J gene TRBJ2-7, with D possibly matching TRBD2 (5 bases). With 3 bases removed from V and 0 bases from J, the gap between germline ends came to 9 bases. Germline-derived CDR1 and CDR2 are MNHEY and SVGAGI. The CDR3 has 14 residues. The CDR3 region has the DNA TGTGCCAGCAGTTATGGACGGGACTCCTACGAGCAGTACTTC. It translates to CASSYGRDSYEQYF.

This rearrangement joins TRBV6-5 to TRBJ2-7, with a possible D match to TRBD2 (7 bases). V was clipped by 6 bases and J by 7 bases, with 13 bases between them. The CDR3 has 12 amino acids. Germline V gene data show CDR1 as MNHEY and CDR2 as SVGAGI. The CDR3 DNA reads TGTGCCAGCAGGGGAGGGGGGCCTGAGCAGTACTTC. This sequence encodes CASRGGGPEQYF.

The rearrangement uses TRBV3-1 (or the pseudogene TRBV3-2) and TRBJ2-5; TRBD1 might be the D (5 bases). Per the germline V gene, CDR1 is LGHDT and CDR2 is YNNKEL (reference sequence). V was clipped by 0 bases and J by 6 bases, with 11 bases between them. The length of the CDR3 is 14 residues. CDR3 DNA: TGTGCCAGCAGCCAAGATAGGGTGGACAAGACCCAGTACTTC. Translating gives CASSQDRVDKTQYF.

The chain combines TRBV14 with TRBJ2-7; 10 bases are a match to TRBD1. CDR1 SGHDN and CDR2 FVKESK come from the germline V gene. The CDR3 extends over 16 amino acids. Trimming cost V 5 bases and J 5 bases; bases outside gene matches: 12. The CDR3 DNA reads TGTGCCAGCAGCGTAAATCCGGGACAGGGGACCCACGAGCAGTACTTC. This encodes CASSVNPGQGTHEQYF.

The chain's CDR3 is CASSLNGAGEAFF. CDR3 bases: TGTGCCAGCAGTTTAAATGGGGCCGGTGAAGCTTTCTTT. The rearrangement joins TRBV27 to TRBJ1-1; weak D call: TRBD1 (5 bases). Germline CDR1 is MNHEY and CDR2 is SMNVEV (reference sequence). This CDR3 contains 13 residues. The V end lost 2 bases, the J end lost 7 bases, and 11 bases lay between the germline ends.

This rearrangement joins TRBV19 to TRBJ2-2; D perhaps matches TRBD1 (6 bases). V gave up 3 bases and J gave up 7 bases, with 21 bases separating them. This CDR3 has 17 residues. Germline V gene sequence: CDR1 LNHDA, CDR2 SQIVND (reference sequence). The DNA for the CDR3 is TGTGCCAGTAGTATCCCCCCCATCCAGGGGCGAGTCGGGGAGCTGTTTTTT. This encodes CASSIPPIQGRVGELFF.

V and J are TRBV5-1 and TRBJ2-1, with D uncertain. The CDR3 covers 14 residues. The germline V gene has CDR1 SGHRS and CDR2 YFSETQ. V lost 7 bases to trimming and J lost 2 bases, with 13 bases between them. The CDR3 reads CASSSAPTYNEQFF. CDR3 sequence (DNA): TGCGCCAGCTCGTCTGCGCCAACCTACAATGAGCAGTTCTTC.

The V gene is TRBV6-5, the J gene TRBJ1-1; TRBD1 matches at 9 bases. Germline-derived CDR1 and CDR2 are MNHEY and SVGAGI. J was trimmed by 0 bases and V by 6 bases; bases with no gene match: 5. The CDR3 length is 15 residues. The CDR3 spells CASRITGGVNTEAFF. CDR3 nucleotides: TGTGCCAGCAGAATTACAGGGGGCGTGAACACTGAAGCTTTCTTT.

CDR3 nucleotides: TGCGCCAGCAGCTTGGGGCGGCAGGGTTCCTATGGCTACACCTTC. It specifies CASSLGRQGSYGYTF. The genes are TRBV5-1 and TRBJ1-2; tentative D call: TRBD1 (5 bases). Germline V lookup: CDR1 SGHRS, CDR2 YFSETQ. Trimming pared 0 bases from V and 4 bases from J, leaving 13 bases between. The CDR3 spans 15 residues.

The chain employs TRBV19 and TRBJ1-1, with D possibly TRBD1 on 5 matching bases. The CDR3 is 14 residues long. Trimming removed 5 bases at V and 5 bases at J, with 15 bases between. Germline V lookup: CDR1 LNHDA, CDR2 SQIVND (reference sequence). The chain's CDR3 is CASSGYRGNTEAFF. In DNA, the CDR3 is TGTGCCAGTAGTGGGTATAGGGGCAATACTGAAGCTTTCTTT.

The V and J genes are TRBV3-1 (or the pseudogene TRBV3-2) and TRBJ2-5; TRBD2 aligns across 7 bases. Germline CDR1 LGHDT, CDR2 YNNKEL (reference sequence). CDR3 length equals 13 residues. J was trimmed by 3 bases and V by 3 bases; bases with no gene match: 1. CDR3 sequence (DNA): TGTGCCAGCAGCCAGGGGACTAAAGAGACCCAGTACTTC. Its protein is CASSQGTKETQYF.

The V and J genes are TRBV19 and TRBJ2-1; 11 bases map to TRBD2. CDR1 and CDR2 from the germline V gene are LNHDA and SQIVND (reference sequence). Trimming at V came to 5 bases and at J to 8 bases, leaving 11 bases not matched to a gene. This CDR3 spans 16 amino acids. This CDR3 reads CASSVIAGGPSDEQFF. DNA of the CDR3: TGTGCCAGTAGTGTAATAGCGGGGGGGCCCTCCGATGAGCAGTTCTTC.

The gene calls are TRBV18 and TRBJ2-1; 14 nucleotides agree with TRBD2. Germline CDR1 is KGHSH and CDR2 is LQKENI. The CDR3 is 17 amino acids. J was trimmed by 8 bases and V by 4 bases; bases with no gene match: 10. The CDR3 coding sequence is TGTGCCAGCTCACTCAACGGACTAGCGGGGGGTGTAGATGAGCAGTTCTTC. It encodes CASSLNGLAGGVDEQFF.

In DNA form, the CDR3 reads TGCGCCAGCAGCTTGGGGACAGTTACAGATACGCAGTATTTT. Translating gives CASSLGTVTDTQYF. The chain is built from TRBV5-1 and TRBJ2-3, with a possible D match to TRBD1 (6 bases). Trimming shortened V by 0 bases and J by 3 bases, and 8 bases separated the two germline ends. This CDR3 comprises 14 residues. In germline, CDR1 is SGHRS, CDR2 YFSETQ.

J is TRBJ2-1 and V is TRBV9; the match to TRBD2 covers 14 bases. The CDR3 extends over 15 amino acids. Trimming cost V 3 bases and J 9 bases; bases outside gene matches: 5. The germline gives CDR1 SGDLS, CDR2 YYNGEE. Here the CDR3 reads CASSETSGGAREQFF. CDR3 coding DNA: TGTGCCAGCAGCGAGACTAGCGGGGGGGCCCGTGAGCAGTTCTTC.

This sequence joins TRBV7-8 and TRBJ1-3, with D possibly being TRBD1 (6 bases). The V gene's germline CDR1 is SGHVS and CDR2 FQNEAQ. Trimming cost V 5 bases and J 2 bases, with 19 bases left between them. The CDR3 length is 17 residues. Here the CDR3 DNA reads TGTGCCAGCAGCGCCTACAGGGTTTTGGGCCCTGGAAACACCATATATTTT. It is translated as CASSAYRVLGPGNTIYF.

CDR3 coding DNA: TGTGCCAGCAGCTTAGCTGTAGGTCCCGCGGGTCAGTACTTC. Residues: CASSLAVGPAGQYF. V and J are TRBV7-2 and TRBJ2-7, with a weak D call TRBD2 (5 bases). V lost 0 bases to trimming and J lost 10 bases, with 16 bases between them. The germline gives CDR1 SGHTA, CDR2 FQGNSA. The CDR3 sequence is 14 residues long.